This record looks at one TCR beta chain sequence and its context. Its cognate antigen is unknown. Germline trimming cut 8 bases from V and 8 bases from J; bases unmatched to any gene: 14. Germline V gene data show CDR1 as MNHEY and CDR2 as SVGAGI. The CDR3 contains 15 residues. TCRdb analysed the reads with MiXCR anew, one entry per CDR3 protein. There are roughly 180,000 distinct CDR3 sequences in the sample; roughly 21% occur only once, and roughly 25% lies in the top ten. These data belong to a study of T cell repertoires in cytomegalovirus infection. Study-wide background: The authors relied on CMV epitopes, both recently identified HLA-C-restricted and well-studied HLA-B-restricted. From public TCR beta signatures came an indication of both CMV infection and matching HLA type. Regarding the study as a whole: CMV carriers having the relevant HLA were flagged by cumulative public TCR beta family frequency. HLA-C-restricted TCR beta clonotypes specific for CMV led the ex vivo response.

The chain links TRBV6-5 to TRBJ2-1; TRBD1 agrees at 8 bases. The material was CD8+ T cells from cultured PBMCs, obtained from culture after CMV antigen stimulation. The receptor's source is a human donor in good health (CMV status not recorded). Some clones in this sample may be carry-over from other donors' samples. CDR3 loop: CASRGSSQGADEQFF. CDR3 coding DNA: TGTGCCAGCCGGGGGTCCTCCCAGGGGGCGGATGAGCAGTTCTTC.